These T cell receptor beta chains were read from a single sample in a study of blood T cell repertoires in COVID-19. Using immunoSEQ multiplex PCR, the repertoire was profiled, and TCRdb retains in-frame clones only, with some absent. The sample lists roughly 28,000 clones; approximately 90% were seen once. Sequencing input: peripheral blood. These receptors originate from a human donor in a cohort sampled during active COVID-19. Both conserved end residues are trimmed from each CDR3. Each record gives: CDR3 protein, V gene, J gene, CDR3 length.

ASSVLTGTGYT	TRBV9	TRBJ1-2	11
VSRRTGVFYGYT	TRBV6-6	TRBJ1-2	12
AWSNGNQETQY	TRBV30	TRBJ2-5	11
ASSPMGQRETQY	TRBV7-8	TRBJ2-5	12
ASSVGLSEQY	TRBV5-4	TRBJ2-7	10
ASSQESHHRGQETQY	TRBV4-1	TRBJ2-5	15
ASSLGNMRAGGTGELF	TRBV11-2	TRBJ2-2	16
ASRITGTKIDTQY	TRBV5-8	TRBJ2-3	13
ASSLVALAGGRETQY	TRBV11-2	TRBJ2-5	15
ASSLAGLAGPENIQY	TRBV5-1	TRBJ2-4	15
ASTLDRYNEQF	TRBV5-6	TRBJ2-1	11
ASSPGTGVTGELF	TRBV5-1	TRBJ2-2	13
ASRKGLNAYEQY	TRBV27	TRBJ2-7	12
ASSQPIGPGGNEQF	TRBV3-1/TRBV3-2	TRBJ2-1	14
SVDPGGGTDTQY	TRBV29-1	TRBJ2-3	12
ASSPGLYNEQF	TRBV2	TRBJ2-1	11
AWGAGNTIY	TRBV28	TRBJ1-3	9
ASSVDRAFQETQY	TRBV2	TRBJ2-5	13
ASRSGDLAYGTQY	TRBV2	TRBJ2-5	13
ATAGTESNEQF	TRBV24-1	TRBJ2-1	11
ASSGSPRTSGRSGELF	TRBV9	TRBJ2-2	16
ASSFSTPGTGTNEQF	TRBV28	TRBJ2-1	15